This TCR beta chain comes out of a study of blood T cell repertoires in COVID-19. Study-wide background: The United States, Italy and Spain were the sources of the acute and convalescent COVID-19 samples.

Trimming stripped 3 bases from V and 6 bases from J, with 17 bases between. In germline, CDR1 is SQVTM, CDR2 ANQGSEA. This CDR3 spans 14 amino acids. Original data processing: Amplification of reference gene primers provided the estimated nucleated cell counts. The data were produced by immunoSEQ multiplex PCR, yet TCRdb's version contains in-frame clones alone and is incomplete. That table supplies the V and J calls and clone size; D and trimming were determined from the DNA. The sample carries 150,000 to 200,000 clones, 92% recorded once. One Seattle source followed patients from active infection through their disease course. This clone was counted a single time.

Sequenced material: peripheral blood. The rearrangement links TRBV29-1 to TRBJ1-1; no firm D call. The sequence was obtained from a man aged 25 to 40 with COVID-19, enrolled during active disease. The CDR3 coding sequence is TGCAGCGTTGATAGGCGGTTGAGGGATCCTGAAGCTTTCTTT. It codes for CSVDRRLRDPEAFF.